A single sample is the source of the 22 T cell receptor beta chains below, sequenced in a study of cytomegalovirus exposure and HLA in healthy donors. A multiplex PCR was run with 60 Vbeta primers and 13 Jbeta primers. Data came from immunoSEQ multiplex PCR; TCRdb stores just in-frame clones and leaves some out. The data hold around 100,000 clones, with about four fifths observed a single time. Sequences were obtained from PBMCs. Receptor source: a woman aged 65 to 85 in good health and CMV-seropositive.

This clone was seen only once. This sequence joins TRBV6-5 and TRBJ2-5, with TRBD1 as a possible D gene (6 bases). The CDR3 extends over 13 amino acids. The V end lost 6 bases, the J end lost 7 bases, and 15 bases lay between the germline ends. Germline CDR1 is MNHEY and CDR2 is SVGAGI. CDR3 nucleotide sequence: TGTGCCAGCAGAGGGACACAGAAGGGGACCCAGTACTTC. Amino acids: CASRGTQKGTQYF.

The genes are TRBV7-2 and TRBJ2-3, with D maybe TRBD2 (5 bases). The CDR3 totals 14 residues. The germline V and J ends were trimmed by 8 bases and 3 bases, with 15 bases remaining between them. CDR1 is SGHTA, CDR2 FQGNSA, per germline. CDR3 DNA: TGTGCCAGCCATCGTCGGGGAGTGACAGATACGCAGTATTTT. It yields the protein CASHRRGVTDTQYF. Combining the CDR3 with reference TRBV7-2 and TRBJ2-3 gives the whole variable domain GAGVSQSPSNKVTEKGKDVELRCDPISGHTALYWYRQSLGQGLEFLIYFQGNSAPDKSGLPSDRFSAERTGGSVSTLTIQRTQQEDSAVYLCASHRRGVTDTQYFGPGTRLTVL.

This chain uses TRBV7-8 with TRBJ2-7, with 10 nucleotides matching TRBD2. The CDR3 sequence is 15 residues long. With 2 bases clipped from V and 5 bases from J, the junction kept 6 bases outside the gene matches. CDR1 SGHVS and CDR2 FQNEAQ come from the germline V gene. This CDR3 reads CASSLTGTSVHEQYF. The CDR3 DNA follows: TGTGCCAGCAGCTTAACAGGGACTAGCGTACACGAGCAGTACTTC.

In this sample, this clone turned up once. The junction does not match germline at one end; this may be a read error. CDR3 region: CSSSLVAGGFTDTQYF. CDR3 nucleotide sequence: TGTTCCAGCAGCTTAGTTGCGGGAGGGTTCACAGATACGCAGTATTTT. V usage is TRBV7-9 and J usage is TRBJ2-3; 9 bases map to TRBD2. Germline CDR1 SEHNR, CDR2 FQNEAQ (reference sequence). This CDR3 spans 16 amino acids.

The CDR3 spells CSVATHWNTEAFF. In DNA, the CDR3 is TGCAGCGTTGCGACTCATTGGAACACTGAAGCTTTCTTT. This chain links TRBV29-1 with TRBJ1-1; D gene ambiguous. From germline, CDR1 is SQVTM and CDR2 ANQGSEA. The germline V and J ends were trimmed by 4 bases and 1 base, with 10 bases remaining between them. This CDR3 is built from 13 residues.

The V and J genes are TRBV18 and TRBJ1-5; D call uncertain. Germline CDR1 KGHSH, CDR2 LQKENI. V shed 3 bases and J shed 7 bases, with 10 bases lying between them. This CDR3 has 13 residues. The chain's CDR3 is CASSPDARQPQHF. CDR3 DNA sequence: TGTGCCAGCTCACCGGATGCTAGGCAGCCCCAGCATTTT. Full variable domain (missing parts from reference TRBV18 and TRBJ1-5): NAGVMQNPRHLVRRRGQEARLRCSPMKGHSHVYWYRQLPEEGLKFMVYLQKENIIDESGMPKERFSAEFPKEGPSILRIQQVVRGDSAAYFCASSPDARQPQHFGDGTRLSIL.

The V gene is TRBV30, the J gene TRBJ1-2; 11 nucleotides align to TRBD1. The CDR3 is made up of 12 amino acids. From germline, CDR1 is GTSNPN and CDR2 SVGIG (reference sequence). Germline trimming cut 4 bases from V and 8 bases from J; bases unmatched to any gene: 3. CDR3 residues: CAWMDRGQGYTF. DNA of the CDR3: TGTGCCTGGATGGACAGGGGGCAAGGCTACACCTTC. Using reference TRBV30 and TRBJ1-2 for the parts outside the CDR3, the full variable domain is SQTIHQWPATLVQPVGSPLSLECTVEGTSNPNLYWYRQAAGRGLQLLFYSVGIGQISSEVPQNLSASRPQDRQFILSSKKLLLSDSGFYLCAWMDRGQGYTFGSGTRLTVV.

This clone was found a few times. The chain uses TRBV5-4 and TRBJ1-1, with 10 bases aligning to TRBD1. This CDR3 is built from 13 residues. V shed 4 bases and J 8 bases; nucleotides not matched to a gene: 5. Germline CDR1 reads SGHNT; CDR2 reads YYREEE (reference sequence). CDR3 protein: CASSPMDRGEAFF. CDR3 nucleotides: TGTGCCAGCAGCCCGATGGACAGGGGGGAAGCTTTCTTT.

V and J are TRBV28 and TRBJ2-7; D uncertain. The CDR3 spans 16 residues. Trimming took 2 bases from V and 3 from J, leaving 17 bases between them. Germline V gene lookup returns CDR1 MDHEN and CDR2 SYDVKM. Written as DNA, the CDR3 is TGTGCCAGCAGTTTAAGGTGGCGCAGGTTAGGCTACGAGCAGTACTTC. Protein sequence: CASSLRWRRLGYEQYF.

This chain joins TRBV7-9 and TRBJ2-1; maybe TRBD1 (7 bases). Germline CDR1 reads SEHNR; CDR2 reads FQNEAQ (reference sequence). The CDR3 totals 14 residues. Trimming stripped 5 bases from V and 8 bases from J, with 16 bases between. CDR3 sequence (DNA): TGTGCCAGCAGCGCGCCGACCAGGGGGGATGAGCAGTTCTTC. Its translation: CASSAPTRGDEQFF.

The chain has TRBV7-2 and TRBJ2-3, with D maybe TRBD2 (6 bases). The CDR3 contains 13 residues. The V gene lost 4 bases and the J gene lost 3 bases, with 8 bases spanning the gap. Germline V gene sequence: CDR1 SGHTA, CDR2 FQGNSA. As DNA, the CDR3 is TGTGCCAGCAGCTCCGCGGGAACAGATACGCAGTATTTT. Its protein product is CASSSAGTDTQYF.

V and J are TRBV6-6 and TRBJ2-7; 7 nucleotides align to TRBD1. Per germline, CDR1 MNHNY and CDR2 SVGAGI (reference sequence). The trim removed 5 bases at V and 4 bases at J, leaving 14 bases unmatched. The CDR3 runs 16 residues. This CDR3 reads CASSPTSGTEGYEQYF. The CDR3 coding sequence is TGTGCCAGCAGTCCAACTTCGGGGACAGAGGGATACGAGCAGTACTTC.

CDR3 sequence: CASTVQGSQETQYF. The CDR3 DNA follows: TGTGCCAGCACCGTACAGGGAAGCCAAGAGACCCAGTACTTC. The chain has TRBV11-2 and TRBJ2-5; D possibly corresponds to TRBD1 (6 bases). Germline CDR1 and CDR2: SGHAT and FQNNGV. This CDR3 comprises 14 residues. Trimming removed 7 bases at V and 1 base at J, with 13 bases between.

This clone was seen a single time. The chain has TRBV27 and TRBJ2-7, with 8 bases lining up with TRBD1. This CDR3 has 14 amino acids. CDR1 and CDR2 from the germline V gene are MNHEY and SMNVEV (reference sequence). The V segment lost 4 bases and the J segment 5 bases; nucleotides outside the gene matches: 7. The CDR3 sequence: CASSSDRGSNEQYF. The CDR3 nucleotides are TGTGCCAGCAGTTCCGACAGGGGAAGCAACGAGCAGTACTTC.

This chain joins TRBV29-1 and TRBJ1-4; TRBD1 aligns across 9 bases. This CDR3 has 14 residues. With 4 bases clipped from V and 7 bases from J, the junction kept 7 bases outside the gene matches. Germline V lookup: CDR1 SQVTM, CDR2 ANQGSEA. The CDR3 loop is CSVGMGQGFEKLFF. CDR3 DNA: TGCAGCGTTGGAATGGGACAGGGCTTTGAAAAACTGTTTTTT.

The CDR3 DNA sequence: TGCGCCAGCAGCCCAACCGGGACTCCGAACACCGGGGAGCTGTTTTTT. This gives the protein CASSPTGTPNTGELFF. The chain employs TRBV5-1 and TRBJ2-2, with D maybe TRBD2 (6 bases). CDR1 and CDR2 from the germline V gene are SGHRS and YFSETQ. This CDR3 comprises 16 residues. Trimming left V 4 bases short and J 0 bases short, with 13 bases between. The full variable domain, rest sourced from reference TRBV5-1 and TRBJ2-2, is KAGVTQTPRYLIKTRGQQVTLSCSPISGHRSVSWYQQTPGQGLQFLFEYFSETQRNKGNFPGRFSGRQFSNSRSEMNVSTLELGDSALYLCASSPTGTPNTGELFFGEGSRLTVL.

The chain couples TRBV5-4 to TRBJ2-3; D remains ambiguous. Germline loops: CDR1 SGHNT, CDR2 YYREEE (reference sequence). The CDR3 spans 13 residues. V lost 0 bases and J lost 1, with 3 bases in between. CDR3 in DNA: TGTGCCAGCAGCTTGGCCGGCACAGATACGCAGTATTTT. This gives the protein CASSLAGTDTQYF.

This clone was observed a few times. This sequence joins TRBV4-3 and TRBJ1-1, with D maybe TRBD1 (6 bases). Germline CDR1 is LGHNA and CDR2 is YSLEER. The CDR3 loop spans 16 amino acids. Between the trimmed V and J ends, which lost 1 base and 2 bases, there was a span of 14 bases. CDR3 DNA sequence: TGCGCCAGCAGCCAAGTAGGATGGGGGCCTAACACTGAAGCTTTCTTT. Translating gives CASSQVGWGPNTEAFF.

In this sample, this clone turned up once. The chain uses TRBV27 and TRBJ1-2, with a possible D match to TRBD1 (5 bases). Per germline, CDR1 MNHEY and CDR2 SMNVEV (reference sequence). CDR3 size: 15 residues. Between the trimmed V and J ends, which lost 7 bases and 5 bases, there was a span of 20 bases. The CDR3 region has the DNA TGTGCCAGCACCCCACCCTCGACTCAGGGTTATGGCTACACCTTC. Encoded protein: CASTPPSTQGYGYTF.

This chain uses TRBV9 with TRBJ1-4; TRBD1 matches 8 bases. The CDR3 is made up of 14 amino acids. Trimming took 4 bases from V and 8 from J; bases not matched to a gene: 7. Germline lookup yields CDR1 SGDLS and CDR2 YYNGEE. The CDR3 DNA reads TGTGCCAGCAGCCCGGACAGGGTGGGCGAAAAACTGTTTTTT. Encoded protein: CASSPDRVGEKLFF.

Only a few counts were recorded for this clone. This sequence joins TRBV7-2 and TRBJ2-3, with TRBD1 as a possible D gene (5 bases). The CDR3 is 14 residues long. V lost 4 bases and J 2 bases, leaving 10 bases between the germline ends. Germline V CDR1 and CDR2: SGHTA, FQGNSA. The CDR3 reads CASSSRVFTDTQYF. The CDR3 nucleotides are TGTGCCAGCAGCTCCAGGGTTTTCACAGATACGCAGTATTTT.

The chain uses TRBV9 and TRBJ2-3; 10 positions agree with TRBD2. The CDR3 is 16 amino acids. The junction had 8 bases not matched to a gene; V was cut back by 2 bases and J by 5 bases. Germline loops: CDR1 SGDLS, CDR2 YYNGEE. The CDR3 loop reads CASSVSGRPGGDTQYF. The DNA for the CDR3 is TGTGCCAGCAGCGTTAGCGGGAGGCCAGGGGGAGATACGCAGTATTTT.